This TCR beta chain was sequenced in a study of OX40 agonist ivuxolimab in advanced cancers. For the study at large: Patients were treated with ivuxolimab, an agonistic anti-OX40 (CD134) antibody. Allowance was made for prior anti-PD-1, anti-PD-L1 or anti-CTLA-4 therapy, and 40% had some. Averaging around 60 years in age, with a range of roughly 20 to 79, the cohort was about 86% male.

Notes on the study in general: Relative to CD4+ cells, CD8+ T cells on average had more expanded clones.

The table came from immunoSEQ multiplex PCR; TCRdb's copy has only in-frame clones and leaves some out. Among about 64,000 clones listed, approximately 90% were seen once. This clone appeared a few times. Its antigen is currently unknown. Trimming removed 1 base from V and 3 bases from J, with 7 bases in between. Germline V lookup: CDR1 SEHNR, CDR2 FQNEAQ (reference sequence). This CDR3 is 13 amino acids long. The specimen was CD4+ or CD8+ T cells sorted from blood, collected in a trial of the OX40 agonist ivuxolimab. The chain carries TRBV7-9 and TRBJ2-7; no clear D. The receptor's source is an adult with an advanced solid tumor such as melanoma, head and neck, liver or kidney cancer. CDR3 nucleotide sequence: TGTGCCAGCAGCTTAGGCGGTAACTACGAGCAGTACTTC. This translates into CASSLGGNYEQYF.